This TCR beta chain originates from a study of blood T cell repertoires in COVID-19. About the research overall: In each case, the material was cDNA or gDNA derived from T cells, B-cell-depleted T cells, or PBMCs.

The table came from immunoSEQ multiplex PCR; TCRdb's copy has only in-frame clones and leaves some out. The table records a few hundred thousand clones, approximately 80% of them present only once. Participants came from fewer than 25 US areas, aged about 18 to 95 years. Material for sequencing was PBMCs or T cells enriched from blood (not recorded which). The origin of this receptor is a man between 40 and 49 years old who had been exposed to COVID-19.

As DNA, the CDR3 is TGCAGCGCCGAGCCACAGGGGGGCTACGAGCAGTACTTC. Its translation: CSAEPQGGYEQYF. J is TRBJ2-7 and V is TRBV29-1; 8 nucleotides agree with TRBD1. Germline loops: CDR1 SQVTM, CDR2 ANQGSEA. This CDR3 comprises 13 residues. Trimming cost V 7 bases and J 3 bases; bases outside gene matches: 8.